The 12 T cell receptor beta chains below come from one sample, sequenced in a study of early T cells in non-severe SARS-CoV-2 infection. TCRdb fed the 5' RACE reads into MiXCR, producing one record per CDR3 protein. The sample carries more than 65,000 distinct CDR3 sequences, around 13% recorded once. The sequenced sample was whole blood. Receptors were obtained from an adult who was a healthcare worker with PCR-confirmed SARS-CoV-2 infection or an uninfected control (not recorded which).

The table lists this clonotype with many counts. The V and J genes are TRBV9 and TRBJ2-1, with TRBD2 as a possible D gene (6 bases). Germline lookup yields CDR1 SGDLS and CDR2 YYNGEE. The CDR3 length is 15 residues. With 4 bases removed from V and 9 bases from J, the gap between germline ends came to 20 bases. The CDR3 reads CASSPRTLLGGEQFF. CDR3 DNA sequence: TGTGCCAGCAGCCCGCGGACCCTCCTGGGGGGTGAGCAGTTCTTC. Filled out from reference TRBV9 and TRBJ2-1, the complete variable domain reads DSGVTQTPKHLITATGQRVTLRCSPRSGDLSVYWYQQSLDQGLQFLIQYYNGEERAKGNILERFSAQQFPDLHSELNLSSLELGDSALYFCASSPRTLLGGEQFFGPGTRLTVL.

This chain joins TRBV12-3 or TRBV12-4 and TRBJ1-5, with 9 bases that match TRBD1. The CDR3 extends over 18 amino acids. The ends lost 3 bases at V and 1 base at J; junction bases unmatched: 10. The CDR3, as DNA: TGTGCCAGCAGTTTGAGGGACAGGGTTGATAGAAGCAATCAGCCCCAGCATTTT. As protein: CASSLRDRVDRSNQPQHF.

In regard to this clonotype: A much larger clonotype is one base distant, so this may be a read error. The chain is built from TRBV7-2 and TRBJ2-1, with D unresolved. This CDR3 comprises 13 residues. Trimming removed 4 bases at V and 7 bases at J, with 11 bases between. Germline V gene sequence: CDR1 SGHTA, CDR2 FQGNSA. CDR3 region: CASSCLVENEQFF. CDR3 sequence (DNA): TGTGCCAGCAGCTGCTTAGTAGAGAATGAGCAGTTCTTC.

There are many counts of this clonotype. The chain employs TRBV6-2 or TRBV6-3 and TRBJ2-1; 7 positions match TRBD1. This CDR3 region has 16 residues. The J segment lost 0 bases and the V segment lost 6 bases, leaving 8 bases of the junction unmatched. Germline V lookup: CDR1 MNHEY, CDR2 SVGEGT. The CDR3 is CASSRAAGGSYNEQFF. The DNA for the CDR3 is TGTGCCAGCAGCCGGGCTGCAGGGGGCTCCTACAATGAGCAGTTCTTC.

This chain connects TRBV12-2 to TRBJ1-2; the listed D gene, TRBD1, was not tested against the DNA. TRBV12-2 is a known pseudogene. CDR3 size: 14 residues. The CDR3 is CASRSVQGGYGYTF. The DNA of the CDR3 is TGTGCAAGTCGATCAGTACAGGGTGGTTATGGCTACACCTTC.

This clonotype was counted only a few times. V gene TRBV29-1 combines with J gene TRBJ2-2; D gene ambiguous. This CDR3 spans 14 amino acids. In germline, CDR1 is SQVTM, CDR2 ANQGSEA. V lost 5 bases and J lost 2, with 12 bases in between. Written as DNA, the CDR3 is TGCAGCGTTCGTCTACAGAGAAACACCGGGGAGCTGTTTTTT. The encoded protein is CSVRLQRNTGELFF.

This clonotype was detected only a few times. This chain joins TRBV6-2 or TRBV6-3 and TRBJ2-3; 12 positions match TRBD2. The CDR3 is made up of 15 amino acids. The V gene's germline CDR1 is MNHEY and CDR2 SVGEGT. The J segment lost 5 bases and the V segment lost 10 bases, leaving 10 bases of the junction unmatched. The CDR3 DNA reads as TGTGCCATTCAACGATGGACTAGCGGGATAGATACGCAGTATTTT. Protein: CAIQRWTSGIDTQYF.

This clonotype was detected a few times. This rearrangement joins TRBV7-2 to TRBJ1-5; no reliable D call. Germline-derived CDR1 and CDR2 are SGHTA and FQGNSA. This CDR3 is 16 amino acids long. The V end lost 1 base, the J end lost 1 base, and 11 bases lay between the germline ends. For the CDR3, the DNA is TGTGCCAGCAGCTTAGGCCAGATACTGAGCAATCAGCCCCAGCATTTT. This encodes CASSLGQILSNQPQHF.

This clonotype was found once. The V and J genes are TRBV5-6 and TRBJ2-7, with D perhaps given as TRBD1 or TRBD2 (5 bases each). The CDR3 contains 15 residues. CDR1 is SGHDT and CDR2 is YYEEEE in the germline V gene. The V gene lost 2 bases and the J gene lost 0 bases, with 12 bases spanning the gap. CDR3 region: CASSFGTASSYEQYF. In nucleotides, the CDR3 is TGTGCCAGCAGCTTTGGGACCGCCAGCTCCTACGAGCAGTACTTC. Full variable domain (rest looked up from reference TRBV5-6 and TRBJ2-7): DAGVTQSPTHLIKTRGQQVTLRCSPKSGHDTVSWYQQALGQGPQFIFQYYEEEERQRGNFPDRFSGHQFPNYSSELNVNALLLGDSALYLCASSFGTASSYEQYFGPGTRLTVT.

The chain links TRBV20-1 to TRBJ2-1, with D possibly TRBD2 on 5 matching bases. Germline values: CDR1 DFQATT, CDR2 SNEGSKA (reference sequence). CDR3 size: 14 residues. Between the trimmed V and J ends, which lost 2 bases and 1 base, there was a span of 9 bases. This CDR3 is CSARWWRSYNEQFF. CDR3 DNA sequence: TGCAGTGCTAGATGGTGGAGGTCCTACAATGAGCAGTTCTTC.

This CDR3 reads CASSLAGTGGETQYF. CDR3 bases: TGCGCCAGCAGCTTGGCCGGGACAGGGGGTGAGACCCAGTACTTC. The chain employs TRBV5-1 and TRBJ2-5; the match to TRBD1 covers 11 bases. The J segment lost 5 bases and the V segment lost 0 bases, leaving 3 bases of the junction unmatched. Germline V gene data show CDR1 as SGHRS and CDR2 as YFSETQ. The CDR3 is made up of 15 amino acids.

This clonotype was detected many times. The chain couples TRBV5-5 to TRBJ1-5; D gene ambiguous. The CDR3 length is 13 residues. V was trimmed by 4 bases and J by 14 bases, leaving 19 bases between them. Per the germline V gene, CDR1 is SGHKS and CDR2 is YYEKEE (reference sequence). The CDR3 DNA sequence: TGTGCCAGCAGCCCCACGGCCCTTGGGAGCAAGCATTTT. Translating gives CASSPTALGSKHF.